The T cell receptor (beta chain) described here comes from a study of shared clonotypes between healthy human individuals. The table came from immunoSEQ multiplex PCR; TCRdb's copy has only in-frame clones and leaves some out. This repertoire shows hundreds of thousands of clones, just over 75% found once; its top ten account for about 12%. This CDR3 region has 14 residues. Germline-derived CDR1 and CDR2 are SGHRS and YFSETQ. V was pared by 0 bases and J by 7 bases, with 6 bases of the junction left unmatched. The chain has TRBV5-1 and TRBJ1-2; 7 bases are a match to TRBD1. The specimen was PBMCs. This TCR was sampled from a woman aged 40 to 50 in good health. Some clones in this sample may be carry-over from other donors' samples. CDR3 sequence reads: CASSLGDSSIGYTF. DNA for the CDR3: TGCGCCAGCAGCTTGGGGGACAGCTCTATTGGCTACACCTTC.